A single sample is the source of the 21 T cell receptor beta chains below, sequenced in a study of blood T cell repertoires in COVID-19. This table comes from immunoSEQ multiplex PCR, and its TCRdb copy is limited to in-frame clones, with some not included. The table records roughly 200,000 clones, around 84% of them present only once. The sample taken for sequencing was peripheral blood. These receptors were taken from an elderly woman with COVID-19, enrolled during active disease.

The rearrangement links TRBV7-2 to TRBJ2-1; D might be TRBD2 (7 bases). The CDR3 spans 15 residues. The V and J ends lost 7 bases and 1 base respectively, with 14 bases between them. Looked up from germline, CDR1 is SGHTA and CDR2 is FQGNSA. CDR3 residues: CASTRAGASYNEQFF. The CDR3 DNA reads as TGTGCCAGCACCCGTGCGGGGGCTTCCTACAATGAGCAGTTCTTC. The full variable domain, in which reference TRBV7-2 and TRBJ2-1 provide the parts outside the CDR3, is GAGVSQSPSNKVTEKGKDVELRCDPISGHTALYWYRQSLGQGLEFLIYFQGNSAPDKSGLPSDRFSAERTGGSVSTLTIQRTQQEDSAVYLCASTRAGASYNEQFFGPGTRLTVL.

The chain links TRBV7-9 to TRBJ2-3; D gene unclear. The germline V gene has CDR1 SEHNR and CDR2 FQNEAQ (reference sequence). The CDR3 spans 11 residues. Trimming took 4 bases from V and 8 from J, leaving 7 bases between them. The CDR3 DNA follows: TGTGCCAGCAGCTCATACGGTACGCAGTATTTT. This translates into CASSSYGTQYF.

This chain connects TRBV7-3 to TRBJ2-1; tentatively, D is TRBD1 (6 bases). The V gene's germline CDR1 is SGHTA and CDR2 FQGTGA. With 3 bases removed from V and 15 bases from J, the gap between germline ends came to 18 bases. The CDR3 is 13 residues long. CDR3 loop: CASSFQQGTSWFF. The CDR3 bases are TGTGCCAGCAGCTTCCAACAGGGAACATCTTGGTTCTTC. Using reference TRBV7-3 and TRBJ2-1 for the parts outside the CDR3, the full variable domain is GAGVSQTPSNKVTEKGKYVELRCDPISGHTALYWYRQSLGQGPEFLIYFQGTGAADDSGLPNDRFFAVRPEGSVSTLKIQRTERGDSAVYLCASSFQQGTSWFFGPGTRLTVL.

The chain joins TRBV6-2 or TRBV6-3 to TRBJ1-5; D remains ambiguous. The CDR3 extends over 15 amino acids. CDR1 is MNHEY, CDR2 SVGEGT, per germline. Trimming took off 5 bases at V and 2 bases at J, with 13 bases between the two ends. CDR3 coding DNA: TGTGCCAGCAGTCCGGACGGGAGAGGCAATCAGCCCCAGCATTTT. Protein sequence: CASSPDGRGNQPQHF.

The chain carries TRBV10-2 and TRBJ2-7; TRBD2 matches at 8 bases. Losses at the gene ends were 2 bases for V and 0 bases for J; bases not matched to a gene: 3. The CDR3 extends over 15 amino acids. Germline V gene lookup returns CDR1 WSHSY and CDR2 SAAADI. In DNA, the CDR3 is TGCGCCAGCAGTGAGGGCGGGGGGACCTCCTACGAGCAGTACTTC. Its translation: CASSEGGGTSYEQYF.

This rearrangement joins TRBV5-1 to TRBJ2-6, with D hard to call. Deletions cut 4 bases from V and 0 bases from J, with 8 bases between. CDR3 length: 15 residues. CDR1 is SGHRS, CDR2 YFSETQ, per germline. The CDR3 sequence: CASSPGSSGANVLTF. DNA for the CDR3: TGCGCCAGCAGCCCCGGGTCCTCTGGGGCCAACGTCCTGACTTTC.

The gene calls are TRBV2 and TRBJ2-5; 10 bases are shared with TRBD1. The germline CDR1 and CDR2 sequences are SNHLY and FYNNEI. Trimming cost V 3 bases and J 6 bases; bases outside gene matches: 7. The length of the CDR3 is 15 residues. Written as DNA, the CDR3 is TGTGCCAGCAGTGATTCCGGGACAGGGGTCAAGACCCAGTACTTC. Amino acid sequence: CASSDSGTGVKTQYF. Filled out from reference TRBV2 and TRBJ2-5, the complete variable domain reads EPEVTQTPSHQVTQMGQEVILRCVPISNHLYFYWYRQILGQKVEFLVSFYNNEISEKSEIFDDQFSVERPDGSNFTLKIRSTKLEDSAMYFCASSDSGTGVKTQYFGPGTRLLVL.

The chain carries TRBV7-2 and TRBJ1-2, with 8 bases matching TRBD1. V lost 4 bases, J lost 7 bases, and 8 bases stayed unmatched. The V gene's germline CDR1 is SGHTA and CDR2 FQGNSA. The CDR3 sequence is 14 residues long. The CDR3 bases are TGTGCCAGCAGCTCCAGGGGGCAGGTCTTTGGCTACACCTTC. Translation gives CASSSRGQVFGYTF.

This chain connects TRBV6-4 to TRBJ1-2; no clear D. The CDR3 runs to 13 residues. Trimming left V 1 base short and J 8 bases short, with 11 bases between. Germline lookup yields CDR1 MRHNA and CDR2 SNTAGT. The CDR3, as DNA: TGTGCCAGCAGTGACTTCCCAGGCGGGGGCTACACCTTC. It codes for CASSDFPGGGYTF.

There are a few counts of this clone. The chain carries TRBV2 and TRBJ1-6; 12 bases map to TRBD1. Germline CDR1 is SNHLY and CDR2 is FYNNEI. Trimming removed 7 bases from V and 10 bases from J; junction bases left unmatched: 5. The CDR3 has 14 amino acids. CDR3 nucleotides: TGTGCCAGCACCACCGGGACAGGGGGCTCACCCCTCCACTTT. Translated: CASTTGTGGSPLHF.

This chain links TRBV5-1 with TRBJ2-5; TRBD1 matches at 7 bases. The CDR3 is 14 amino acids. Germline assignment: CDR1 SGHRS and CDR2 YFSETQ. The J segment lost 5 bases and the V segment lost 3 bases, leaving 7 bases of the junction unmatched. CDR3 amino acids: CASSSPGQPETQYF. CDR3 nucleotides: TGCGCCAGCAGCTCACCGGGACAGCCCGAGACCCAGTACTTC.

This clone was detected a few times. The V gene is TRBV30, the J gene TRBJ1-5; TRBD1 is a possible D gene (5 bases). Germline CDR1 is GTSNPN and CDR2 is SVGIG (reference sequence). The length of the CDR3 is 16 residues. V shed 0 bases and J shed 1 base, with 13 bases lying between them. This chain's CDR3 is CAWSVARTGSNQPQHF. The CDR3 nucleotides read TGTGCCTGGAGTGTCGCACGAACAGGCAGCAATCAGCCCCAGCATTTT. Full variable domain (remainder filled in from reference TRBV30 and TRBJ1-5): SQTIHQWPATLVQPVGSPLSLECTVEGTSNPNLYWYRQAAGRGLQLLFYSVGIGQISSEVPQNLSASRPQDRQFILSSKKLLLSDSGFYLCAWSVARTGSNQPQHFGDGTRLSIL.

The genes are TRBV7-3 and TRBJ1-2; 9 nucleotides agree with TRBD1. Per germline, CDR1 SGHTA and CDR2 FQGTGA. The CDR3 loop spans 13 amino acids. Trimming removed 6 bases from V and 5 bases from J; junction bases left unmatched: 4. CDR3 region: CASSAGTGYGYTF. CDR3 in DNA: TGTGCCAGCAGTGCGGGGACAGGGTATGGCTACACCTTC.

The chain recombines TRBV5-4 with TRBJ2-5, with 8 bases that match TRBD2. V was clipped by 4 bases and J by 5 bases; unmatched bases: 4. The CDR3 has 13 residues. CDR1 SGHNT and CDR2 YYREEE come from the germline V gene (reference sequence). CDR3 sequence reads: CASSQRGRETQYF. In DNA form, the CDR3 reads TGTGCCAGCAGCCAGCGGGGGAGGGAGACCCAGTACTTC.

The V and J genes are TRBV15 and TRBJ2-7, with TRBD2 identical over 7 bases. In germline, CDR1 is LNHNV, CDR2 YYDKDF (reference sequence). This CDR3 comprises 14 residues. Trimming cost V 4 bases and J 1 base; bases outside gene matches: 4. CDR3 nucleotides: TGTGCCACCAGCACCGGGGGGACTTCCTACGAGCAGTACGTC. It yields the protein CATSTGGTSYEQYV.

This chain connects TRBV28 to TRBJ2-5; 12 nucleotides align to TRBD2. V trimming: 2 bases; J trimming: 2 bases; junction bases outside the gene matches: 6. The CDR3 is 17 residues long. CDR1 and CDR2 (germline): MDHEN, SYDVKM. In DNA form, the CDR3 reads TGTGCCAGCAGTTTAACCCTAGCGGGGGGGCTTCAAGAGACCCAGTACTTC. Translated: CASSLTLAGGLQETQYF. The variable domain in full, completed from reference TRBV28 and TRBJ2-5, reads DVKVTQSSRYLVKRTGEKVFLECVQDMDHENMFWYRQDPGLGLRLIYFSYDVKMKEKGDIPEGYSVSREKKERFSLILESASTNQTSMYLCASSLTLAGGLQETQYFGPGTRLLVL.

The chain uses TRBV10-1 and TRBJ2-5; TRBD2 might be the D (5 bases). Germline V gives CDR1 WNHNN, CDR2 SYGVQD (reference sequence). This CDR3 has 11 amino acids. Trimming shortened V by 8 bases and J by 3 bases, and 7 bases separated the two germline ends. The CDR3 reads CASGREETQYF. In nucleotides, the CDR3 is TGCGCCAGCGGGCGGGAAGAGACCCAGTACTTC.

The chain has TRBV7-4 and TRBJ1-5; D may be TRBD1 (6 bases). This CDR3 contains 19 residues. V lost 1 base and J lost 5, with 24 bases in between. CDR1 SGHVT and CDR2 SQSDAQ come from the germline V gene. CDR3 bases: TGTGCCAGCAGCTTAGAGGTGGCCGACAGCGGGGGGCGGGATCAGCCCCAGCATTTT. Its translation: CASSLEVADSGGRDQPQHF. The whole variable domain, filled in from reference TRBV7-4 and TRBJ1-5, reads GAGVSQSPRYKVAKRGRDVALRCDSISGHVTLYWYRQTLGQGSEVLTYSQSDAQRDKSGRPSGRFSAERPERSVSTLKIQRTEQGDSAVYLCASSLEVADSGGRDQPQHFGDGTRLSIL.

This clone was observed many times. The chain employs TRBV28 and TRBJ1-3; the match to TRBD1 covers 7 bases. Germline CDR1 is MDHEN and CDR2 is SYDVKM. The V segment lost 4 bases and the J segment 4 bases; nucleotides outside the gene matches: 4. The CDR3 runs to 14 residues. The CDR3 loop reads CASSSTGQGNTIYF. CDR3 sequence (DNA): TGTGCCAGCAGTTCGACGGGACAGGGAAACACCATATATTTT.

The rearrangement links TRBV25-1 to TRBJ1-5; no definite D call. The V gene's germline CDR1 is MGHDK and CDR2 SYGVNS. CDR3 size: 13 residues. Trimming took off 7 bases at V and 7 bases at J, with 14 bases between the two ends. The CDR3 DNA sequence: TGTGCCAGCACTGGCGGGAAAGGACAGCCCCAGCATTTT. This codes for CASTGGKGQPQHF. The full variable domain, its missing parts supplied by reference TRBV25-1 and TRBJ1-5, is EADIYQTPRYLVIGTGKKITLECSQTMGHDKMYWYQQDPGMELHLIHYSYGVNSTEKGDLSSESTVSRIRTEHFPLTLESARPSHTSQYLCASTGGKGQPQHFGDGTRLSIL.

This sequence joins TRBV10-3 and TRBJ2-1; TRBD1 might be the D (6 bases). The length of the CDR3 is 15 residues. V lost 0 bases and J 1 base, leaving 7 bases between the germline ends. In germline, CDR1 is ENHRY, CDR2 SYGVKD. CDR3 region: CAISESGGSYNEQFF. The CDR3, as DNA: TGTGCCATCAGTGAGTCAGGGGGATCCTACAATGAGCAGTTCTTC.